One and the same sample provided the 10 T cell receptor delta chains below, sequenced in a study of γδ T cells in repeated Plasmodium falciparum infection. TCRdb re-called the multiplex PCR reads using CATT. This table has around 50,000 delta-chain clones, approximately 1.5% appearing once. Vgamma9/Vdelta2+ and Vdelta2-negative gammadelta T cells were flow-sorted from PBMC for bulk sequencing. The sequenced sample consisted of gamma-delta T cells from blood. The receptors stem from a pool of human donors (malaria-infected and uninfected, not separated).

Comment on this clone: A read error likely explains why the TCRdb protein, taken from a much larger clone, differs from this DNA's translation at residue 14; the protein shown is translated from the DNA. CDR3 amino acids: CALGVPYWGIRSYIDKLIF. The CDR3 DNA reads TGTGCTCTTGGGGTCCCGTACTGGGGGATACGGTCGTACATCGATAAACTCATCTTT. The rearrangement uses TRDV1 and TRDJ1; 13 bases line up with TRDD3. Here the J gene came from matching the DNA to germline, since TCRdb omits it. The CDR3 totals 19 residues. V trimming: 4 bases; J trimming: 4 bases; junction bases outside the gene matches: 15. The germline V gene has CDR1 TSWWSYY and CDR2 QGS.

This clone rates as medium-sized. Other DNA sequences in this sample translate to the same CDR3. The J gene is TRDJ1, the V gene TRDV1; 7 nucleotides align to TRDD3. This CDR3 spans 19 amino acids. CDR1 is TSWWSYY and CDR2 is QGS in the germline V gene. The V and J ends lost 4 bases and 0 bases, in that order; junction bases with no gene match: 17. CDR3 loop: CALGGMDWGPRAYTDKLIF. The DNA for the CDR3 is TGTGCTCTTGGGGGGATGGACTGGGGTCCCCGGGCCTACACCGATAAACTCATCTTT.

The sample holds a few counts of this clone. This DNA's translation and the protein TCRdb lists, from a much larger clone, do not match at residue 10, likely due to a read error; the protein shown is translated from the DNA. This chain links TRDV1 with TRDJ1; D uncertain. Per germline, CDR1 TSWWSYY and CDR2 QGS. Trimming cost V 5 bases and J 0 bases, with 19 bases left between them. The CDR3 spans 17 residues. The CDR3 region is CALGRYEGLRDTDKLIF. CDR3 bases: TGTGCTCTTGGGAGGTACGAGGGGCTGCGAGACACCGATAAACTCATCTTT.

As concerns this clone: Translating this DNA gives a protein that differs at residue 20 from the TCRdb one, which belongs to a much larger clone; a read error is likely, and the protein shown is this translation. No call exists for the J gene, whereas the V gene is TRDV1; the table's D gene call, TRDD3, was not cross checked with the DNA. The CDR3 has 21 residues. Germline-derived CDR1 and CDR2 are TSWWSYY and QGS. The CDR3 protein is CALGELGSLSTGGYIPDKLTF. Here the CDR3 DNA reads TGTGCTCTTGGGGAACTAGGTAGCCTGTCTACTGGGGGATACATCCCCGATAAACTCACCTTT.

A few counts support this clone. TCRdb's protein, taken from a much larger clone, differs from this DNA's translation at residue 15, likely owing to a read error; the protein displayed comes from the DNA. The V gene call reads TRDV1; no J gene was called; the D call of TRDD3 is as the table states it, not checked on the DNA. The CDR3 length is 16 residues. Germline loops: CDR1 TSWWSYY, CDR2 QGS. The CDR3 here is CALGDNHPGDGQKLTF. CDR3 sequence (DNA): TGTGCTCTTGGTGATAATCACCCGGGGGATGGCCAAAAACTCACCTTT.

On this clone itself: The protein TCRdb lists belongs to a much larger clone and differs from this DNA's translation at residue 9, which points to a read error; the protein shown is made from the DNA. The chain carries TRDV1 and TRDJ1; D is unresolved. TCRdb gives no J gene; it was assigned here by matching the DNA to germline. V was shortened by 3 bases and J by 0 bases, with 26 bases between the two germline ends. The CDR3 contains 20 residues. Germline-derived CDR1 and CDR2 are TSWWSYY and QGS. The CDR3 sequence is CALGDHTISPRATNTDKLIF. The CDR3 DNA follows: TGTGCTCTTGGGGATCACACAATCTCTCCTCGCGCAACGAACACCGATAAACTCATCTTT.

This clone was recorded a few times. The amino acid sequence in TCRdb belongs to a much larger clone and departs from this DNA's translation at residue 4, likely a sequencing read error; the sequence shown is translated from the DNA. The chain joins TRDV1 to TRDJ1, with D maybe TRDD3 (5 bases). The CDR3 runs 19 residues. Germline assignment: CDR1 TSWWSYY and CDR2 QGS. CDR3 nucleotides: TGTGCTCTTAGGGACGCTATCCAAGCTGGGCCGATTCCGTACGATAAACTCATCTTT. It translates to CALRDAIQAGPIPYDKLIF.

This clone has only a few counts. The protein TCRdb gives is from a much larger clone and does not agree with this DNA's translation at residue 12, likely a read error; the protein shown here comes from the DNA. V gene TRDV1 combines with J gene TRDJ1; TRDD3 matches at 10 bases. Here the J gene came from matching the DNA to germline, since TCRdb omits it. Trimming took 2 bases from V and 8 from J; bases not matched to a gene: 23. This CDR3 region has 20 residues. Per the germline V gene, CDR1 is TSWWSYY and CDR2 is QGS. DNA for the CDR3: TGTGCTCTTGGGGAAAATTCCTGCGGCCTTCTCCCGTGGGGGATACAGAAACTCATCTTT. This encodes CALGENSCGLLPWGIQKLIF.

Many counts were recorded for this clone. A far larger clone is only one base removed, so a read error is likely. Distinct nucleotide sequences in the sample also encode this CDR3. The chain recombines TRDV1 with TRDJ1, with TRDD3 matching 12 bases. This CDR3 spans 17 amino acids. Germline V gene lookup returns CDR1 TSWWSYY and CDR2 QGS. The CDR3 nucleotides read TGTGCCCTTGGAATTATCTGGGGGATACGTTACACCGATAAACTCATCTTT. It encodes CALGIIWGIRYTDKLIF.

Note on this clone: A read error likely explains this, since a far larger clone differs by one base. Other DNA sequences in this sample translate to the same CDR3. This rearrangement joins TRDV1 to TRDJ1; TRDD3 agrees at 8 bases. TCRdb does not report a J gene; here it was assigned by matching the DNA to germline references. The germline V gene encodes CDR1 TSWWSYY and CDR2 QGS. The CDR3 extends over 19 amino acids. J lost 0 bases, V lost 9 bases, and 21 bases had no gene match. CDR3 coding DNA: TGTGCTCTAGACGAGATCCCCCTTGACTGGGGGGGATACACCGATAAACTCATCTTT. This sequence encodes CALDEIPLDWGGYTDKLIF.